This is a list of T cell receptor beta chains from one sample in a study of shared clonotypes between healthy human individuals. The table came from immunoSEQ multiplex PCR; TCRdb's copy has only in-frame clones and leaves some out. The sample has roughly 1 million clones, roughly 75% seen once. The sequenced material came from memory CD4+ T cells sorted from blood. All receptors derive from a man between 18 and 29 years old in good health. The conserved cysteine and the conserved F or W are not part of the CDR3 here. The order of the fields is J gene, clone size, V gene, CDR3 protein. Rows give clone size only sometimes, using once, few, many, or a class for an expanded clone.

j_call: TRBJ2-2; clone_size: -; v_call: TRBV5-1; cdr3_aa: ASSLMLAGDTGELF
j_call: TRBJ1-2; clone_size: -; v_call: TRBV5-1; cdr3_aa: ASRSGTTIGDGYT
j_call: TRBJ2-7; clone_size: -; v_call: TRBV2; cdr3_aa: ASSVDTSSYEQY
j_call: TRBJ2-7; clone_size: -; v_call: TRBV27; cdr3_aa: ASSLQGRGGEQY
j_call: TRBJ2-7; clone_size: -; v_call: TRBV7-9; cdr3_aa: ASSLNAGVNEQY
j_call: TRBJ2-7; clone_size: -; v_call: TRBV7-2; cdr3_aa: ASSPGLAFGYEQY
j_call: TRBJ2-3; clone_size: -; v_call: TRBV6-6; cdr3_aa: ASTGTGGLDTQY
j_call: TRBJ2-7; clone_size: -; v_call: TRBV5-6; cdr3_aa: ASSRGGPTSYEQY
j_call: TRBJ2-1; clone_size: few; v_call: TRBV5-1; cdr3_aa: ASSLVPSDNEQF
j_call: TRBJ1-5; clone_size: -; v_call: TRBV7-2; cdr3_aa: ASSLEIGGPQH
j_call: TRBJ2-1; clone_size: -; v_call: TRBV7-3; cdr3_aa: ASSPSGQFNEQF
j_call: TRBJ1-1; clone_size: -; v_call: TRBV2; cdr3_aa: ASSSATDEAF
j_call: TRBJ1-5; clone_size: -; v_call: TRBV5-1; cdr3_aa: ASSPGQGEQPQH
j_call: TRBJ2-5; clone_size: -; v_call: TRBV19; cdr3_aa: ASSIGQYRETQY
j_call: TRBJ2-7; clone_size: -; v_call: TRBV19; cdr3_aa: ASSIGTGYEQY
j_call: TRBJ2-2; clone_size: -; v_call: TRBV5-1; cdr3_aa: ASSLLQGSGELF
j_call: TRBJ2-7; clone_size: -; v_call: TRBV5-6; cdr3_aa: ASSLGVGGPYEQY
j_call: TRBJ2-5; clone_size: -; v_call: TRBV6-5; cdr3_aa: ASSRTELQETQY
j_call: TRBJ2-5; clone_size: -; v_call: TRBV30; cdr3_aa: AWSVMGETQY
j_call: TRBJ1-2; clone_size: -; v_call: TRBV16; cdr3_aa: ASSQSPGQYGYT
j_call: TRBJ1-4; clone_size: -; v_call: TRBV30; cdr3_aa: ACTGGLGEKLF
j_call: TRBJ1-2; clone_size: -; v_call: TRBV19; cdr3_aa: ASSIELRGTRQYGYT
j_call: TRBJ1-1; clone_size: -; v_call: TRBV5-1; cdr3_aa: ASSLQGWAGDTEAF
j_call: TRBJ2-1; clone_size: -; v_call: TRBV2; cdr3_aa: ASSVDFSSYNEQF
j_call: TRBJ2-7; clone_size: -; v_call: TRBV29-1; cdr3_aa: SVERGPGEQY
j_call: TRBJ1-1; clone_size: -; v_call: TRBV6-1; cdr3_aa: ATHGQRTTEAF
j_call: TRBJ2-7; clone_size: -; v_call: TRBV5-6; cdr3_aa: ASIQWGLAGTYEQY